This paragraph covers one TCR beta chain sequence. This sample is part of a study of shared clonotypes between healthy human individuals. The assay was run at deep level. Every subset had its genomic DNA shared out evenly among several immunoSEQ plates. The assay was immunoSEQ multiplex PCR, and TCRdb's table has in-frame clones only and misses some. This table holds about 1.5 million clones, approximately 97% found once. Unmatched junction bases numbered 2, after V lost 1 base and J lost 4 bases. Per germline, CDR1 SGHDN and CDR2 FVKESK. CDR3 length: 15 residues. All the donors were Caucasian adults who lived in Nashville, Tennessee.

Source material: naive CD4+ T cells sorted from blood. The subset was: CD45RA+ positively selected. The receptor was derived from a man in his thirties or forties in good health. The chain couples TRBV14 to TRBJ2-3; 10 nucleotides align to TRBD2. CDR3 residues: CASSQVGLAADTQYF. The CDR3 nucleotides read TGTGCCAGCAGCCAAGTTGGACTAGCGGCAGATACGCAGTATTTT.